This is a list of T cell receptor beta chains from one sample in a study of OX40 agonist ivuxolimab in advanced cancers. The repertoire was sequenced with immunoSEQ multiplex PCR; TCRdb's copy has only in-frame clones and lacks some. The data show over 55,000 clones, 75% to 90% seen once. The sequencing used CD4+ or CD8+ T cells sorted from blood, collected in a trial of the OX40 agonist ivuxolimab. The receptor source for this set is an adult with an advanced solid tumor such as melanoma, head and neck, liver or kidney cancer. CDR3s include the opening cysteine and the closing phenylalanine or tryptophan. D genes are given only for firm matches. Expanded clones get a size class; other rows say once, few or many, or leave the size out.

d_call,v_call,clone_size,j_call,cdr3_nt,cdr3_aa
NA,TRBV7-3,few,TRBJ1-2,TGTGCCAGCAGCGCGACAGCTAACTATGGCTACACCTTC,CASSATANYGYTF
NA,TRBV5-1,NA,TRBJ2-3,TGCGCCAGCAGCTTGGGCCCCTCCCAGGATACGCAGTATTTT,CASSLGPSQDTQYF
NA,TRBV11-2,NA,TRBJ2-3,TGTGCCAGCAGCTTTGGGTTCACAGATACGCAGTATTTT,CASSFGFTDTQYF
TRBD2,TRBV28,once,TRBJ2-1,TGTGCCAGCAGAGGGAGCGGGGGCCCTCCCACGTACAATGAGCAGTTCTTC,CASRGSGGPPTYNEQFF
NA,TRBV7-9,few,TRBJ1-6,TGTGCCAGCAGCTTCCAAGGTGGTTCACCCCTCCACTTT,CASSFQGGSPLHF
NA,TRBV20-1,NA,TRBJ2-2,TGCAGTGCTAGAGGGTCCGGGGAGCTGTTTTTT,CSARGSGELFF
NA,TRBV4-3,NA,TRBJ2-7,TGCGCCAGCAGCCAAGATATGGGCAAAAGCTACGAGCAGTACTTC,CASSQDMGKSYEQYF
NA,TRBV7-2,NA,TRBJ1-3,TGTGCCAGCAGCTTAGCCCCGGGCCAGGGCACTCACTCTGGAAACACCATATATTTT,CASSLAPGQGTHSGNTIYF
TRBD2,TRBV7-2,NA,TRBJ2-1,TGTGCCACCTCGGGGGGAAGAGGTACGGCAAATGAGCAGTTCTTC,CATSGGRGTANEQFF
NA,TRBV28,few,TRBJ1-2,TGTGCCAGCAGTTTGTCGACGGATGGCTACACCTTC,CASSLSTDGYTF
NA,TRBV6-5,few,TRBJ2-5,TGTGCCAGCAGATGGGGCAACCGGTACCAAGAGACCCAGTACTTC,CASRWGNRYQETQYF
NA,TRBV9,NA,TRBJ2-5,TGTGCCAGCAGCCAGAGCCTAAAAGGGGAGACCCAGTACTTC,CASSQSLKGETQYF